A selection of T cell receptor beta chains follows, all from one sample in a study of technical replicates of blood from a few donors. The table came from immunoSEQ multiplex PCR; TCRdb's copy has only in-frame clones and leaves some out. The sample yields about 69,000 clones, over 80% seen once. The sample consisted of PBMCs. The receptors stem from a human donor in good health. Some clones in this sample may be carry-over from other donors' samples. The CDR3 runs from the conserved cysteine through the conserved F or W. The D gene is left open where the match is weak. Part of the rows lack a size; the others show once, few, many or a class for expanded clones.

clone size | J gene | D gene | V gene | CDR3 DNA | CDR3 protein
once | TRBJ2-3 | TRBD2 | TRBV9 | TGTGCCAGCAGCGTAGGGGGTAGCGGGGGGTCAGATACGCAGTATTTT | CASSVGGSGGSDTQYF
medium-sized | TRBJ1-3 | - | TRBV2 | TGTGCCATCCTGGACACGTTAAACTCTGGAAACACCATATATTTT | CAILDTLNSGNTIYF
- | TRBJ2-1 | TRBD1 | TRBV5-4 | TGTGCCAGCAGCTTGGGAAGACAGGGTTGGGGCAATGAGCAGTTCTTC | CASSLGRQGWGNEQFF
once | TRBJ1-2 | - | TRBV28 | TGTGCCAGCAGTTTGGGGGGAGGCGGGGGAGATTATGGCTACACCTTC | CASSLGGGGGDYGYTF
once | TRBJ2-7 | - | TRBV2 | TGTGCCAGCAGTGGGGGACTGGAGTGGGCCGAGCAGTACTTC | CASSGGLEWAEQYF
few | TRBJ1-3 | TRBD1 | TRBV4-2 | TGTGCCAGCAGCCGAGAGACAGGGGCAGGAAACACCATATATTTT | CASSRETGAGNTIYF
- | TRBJ2-1 | TRBD2 | TRBV23-1 | TGCGCCAGCAATCTCCAGCGGGGGGCCGGCCTTGATGAGCAGTTCTTC | CASNLQRGAGLDEQFF
- | TRBJ2-3 | - | TRBV7-9 | TGTGCCAGCAGCTTAGGAGTAGATACGCAGTATTTT | CASSLGVDTQYF
few | TRBJ1-1 | - | TRBV7-6 | TGTGCCAGCAGCTCTGGGCCGAACACTGAAGCTTTCTTT | CASSSGPNTEAFF
- | TRBJ1-2 | - | TRBV4-3 | TGCGCCAGCAGCCAAGAGGCGAGAGGGGGCTACACCTTC | CASSQEARGGYTF
- | TRBJ1-2 | - | TRBV30 | TGTGCCTGGAGTGTACGGCAGGCGTCTTACTATGGCTACACCTTC | CAWSVRQASYYGYTF
once | TRBJ1-5 | TRBD1 | TRBV5-1 | TGCGCCAGCAGCCCAGGACAGGGGCGCAATCAGCCCCAGCATTTT | CASSPGQGRNQPQHF
- | TRBJ1-2 | - | TRBV15 | TGTGCCACCAGCAGAGATCAACGGGGCTACACCTTC | CATSRDQRGYTF
- | TRBJ1-1 | - | TRBV5-6 | TGTGCCAGCAGCTTGTCCAGGCAGGCAAACACTGAAGCTTTCTTT | CASSLSRQANTEAFF
- | TRBJ2-3 | TRBD2 | TRBV5-1 | TGCGCCAGCAGCTGGGGAGCGGGAGGCACAGATACGCAGTATTTT | CASSWGAGGTDTQYF
- | TRBJ1-6 | - | TRBV5-6 | TGTGCCAGCAGCTTGGCTTGGGCAGGGAAAAGTAGTAATTCACCCCTCCACTTT | CASSLAWAGKSSNSPLHF
- | TRBJ2-3 | TRBD2 | TRBV7-2 | TGTGCCAGCAGCCAAATAAGGACTAGCGGGGGTAGCACAGATACGCAGTATTTT | CASSQIRTSGGSTDTQYF
- | TRBJ1-2 | TRBD1 | TRBV6-1 | TGTGCCAGCAGTGAAATCGGGGCAGGGGGTTTTTTGGATGGCTACACCTTC | CASSEIGAGGFLDGYTF
once | TRBJ2-7 | TRBD1 | TRBV4-2 | TGTGCCAGCAGCCAGCCCGGACAGGACGAGCAGTACTTC | CASSQPGQDEQYF
once | TRBJ1-1 | - | TRBV10-3 | TGTGCCATCAGTGCTAACAGTAACACTGAAGCTTTCTTT | CAISANSNTEAFF
- | TRBJ2-1 | TRBD2 | TRBV29-1 | TGCAGCGTTTCCGGACTAGCGGTAAATGAGCAGTTCTTC | CSVSGLAVNEQFF
- | TRBJ1-2 | - | TRBV5-6 | TGTGCCAGCAGCTTCGGACTAACTAACTATGGCTACACCTTC | CASSFGLTNYGYTF
- | TRBJ2-1 | - | TRBV6-5 | TGTGCCAGCAGACGGGGAGAACTCTACAATGAGCAGTTCTTC | CASRRGELYNEQFF
- | TRBJ1-2 | TRBD1 | TRBV4-3 | TGCGCCAGCAGCCAAGATACCCAGGGGGCATTGGGCTACACCTTC | CASSQDTQGALGYTF
- | TRBJ2-3 | - | TRBV5-6 | TGTGCCAGCAGCTTGTCACACACAGATACGCAGTATTTT | CASSLSHTDTQYF
- | TRBJ2-1 | TRBD2 | TRBV19 | TGTGCCAGTAGTGGGCGGGAGGGCCCCTCCTACAATGAGCAGTTCTTC | CASSGREGPSYNEQFF
- | TRBJ2-5 | TRBD1 | TRBV9 | TGTGCCAGCAGCGTCGGAGGACAGGTGGAGACCCAGTACTTC | CASSVGGQVETQYF
- | TRBJ1-6 | - | TRBV2 | TGTGCCAGCAGATATACTAGCTCCTATAATTCACCCCTCCACTTT | CASRYTSSYNSPLHF